This entry features one TCR beta chain sequence. Its cognate antigen is unknown. This specimen comes from a study of T cell responses to AZD1222 COVID-19 vaccine. General study points: There were mostly white British donors and more females than males, and clonal diversity was possibly underestimated. Along spike, vaccine-associated CD4 TCRs were found throughout, with dominance at 160-218 and 743-854.

V shed 4 bases, J shed 1 base, and the junction held 6 bases outside the gene matches. Germline assignment: CDR1 SQVTM and CDR2 ANQGSEA. This CDR3 comprises 15 residues. TCRdb's copy holds only in-frame clones and misses some; the assay was immunoSEQ multiplex PCR. The sample includes about 140,000 clones, roughly 85% seen only once; the top ten take approximately 8%. The clonotype originates from an adult who received the MenACWY meningococcal vaccine as a control. V usage is TRBV29-1 and J usage is TRBJ2-1, with 8 bases identical to TRBD1. Sequenced material: peripheral blood, taken 28 days after the second dose of the MenACWY control vaccine. The CDR3 loop is CSVGTTGVSYNEQFF. The CDR3 DNA follows: TGCAGCGTTGGAACGACAGGGGTATCCTACAATGAGCAGTTCTTC.